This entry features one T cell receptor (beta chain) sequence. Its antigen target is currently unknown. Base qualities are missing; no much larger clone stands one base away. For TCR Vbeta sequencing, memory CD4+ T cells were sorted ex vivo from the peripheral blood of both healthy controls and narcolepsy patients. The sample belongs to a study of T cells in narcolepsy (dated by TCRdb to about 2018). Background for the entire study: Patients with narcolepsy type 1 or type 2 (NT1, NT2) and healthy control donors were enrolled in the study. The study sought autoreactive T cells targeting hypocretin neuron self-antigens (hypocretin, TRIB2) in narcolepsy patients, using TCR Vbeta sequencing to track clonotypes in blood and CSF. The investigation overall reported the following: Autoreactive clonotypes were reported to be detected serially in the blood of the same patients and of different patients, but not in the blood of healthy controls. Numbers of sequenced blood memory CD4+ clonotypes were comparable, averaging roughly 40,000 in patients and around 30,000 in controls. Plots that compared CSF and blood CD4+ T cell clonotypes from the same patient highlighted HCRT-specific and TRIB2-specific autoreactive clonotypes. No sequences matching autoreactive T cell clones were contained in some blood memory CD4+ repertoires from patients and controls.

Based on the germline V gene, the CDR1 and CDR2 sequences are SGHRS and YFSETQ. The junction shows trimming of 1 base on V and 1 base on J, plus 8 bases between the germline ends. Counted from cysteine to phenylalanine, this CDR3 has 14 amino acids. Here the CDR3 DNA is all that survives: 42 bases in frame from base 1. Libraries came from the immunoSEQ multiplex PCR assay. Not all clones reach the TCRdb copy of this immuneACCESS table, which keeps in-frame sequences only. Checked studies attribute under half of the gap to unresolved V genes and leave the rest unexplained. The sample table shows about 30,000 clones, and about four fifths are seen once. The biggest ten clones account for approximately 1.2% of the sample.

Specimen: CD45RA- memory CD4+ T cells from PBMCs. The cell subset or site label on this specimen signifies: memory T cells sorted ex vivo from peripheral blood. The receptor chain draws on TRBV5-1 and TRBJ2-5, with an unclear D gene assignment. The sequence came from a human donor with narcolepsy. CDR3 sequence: CASSLNPGQETQYF. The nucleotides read TGCGCCAGCAGCTTGAATCCAGGCCAAGAGACCCAGTACTTC. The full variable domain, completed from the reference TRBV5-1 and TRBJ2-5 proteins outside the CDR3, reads KAGVTQTPRYLIKTRGQQVTLSCSPISGHRSVSWYQQTPGQGLQFLFEYFSETQRNKGNFPGRFSGRQFSNSRSEMNVSTLELGDSALYLCASSLNPGQETQYFGPGTRLLVL.